A selection of T cell receptor beta chains follows, all from one sample in a study of cytomegalovirus exposure and HLA in healthy donors. Produced via immunoSEQ multiplex PCR; TCRdb's table is partial and in-frame only. The sample records 150,000 to 250,000 clones, about four fifths being singletons. Specimen: PBMCs. Every receptor here comes from a girl between 10 and 17 years old in good health and CMV-seropositive. Each CDR3 is given with its conserved first and last residue. The D gene is left open where the match is weak. The size entry is marked missing in some rows and otherwise reads once, few, many or a size class.

d_gene | j_gene | v_gene | abundance | CDR3nt | CDR3aa
TRBD1 | TRBJ1-6 | TRBV10-2 | . | TGCGCCAGCACCGACCGGGACAGGGGGGTTTTTAGGAATTCACCCCTCCACTTT | CASTDRDRGVFRNSPLHF
. | TRBJ2-7 | TRBV7-2 | . | TGTGCCAGCAGCTTAACGGACACCCGCTACGAGCAGTACTTC | CASSLTDTRYEQYF
TRBD2 | TRBJ2-5 | TRBV5-1 | . | TGCGCCAGCAGAGACGGACTAGAGATCCGAGAGACCCAGTACTTC | CASRDGLEIRETQYF
TRBD1 | TRBJ1-2 | TRBV13 | . | TGTGCCAGCAGCCCCGGACAGGTGGGCTATGGCTACACCTTC | CASSPGQVGYGYTF
TRBD1 | TRBJ2-7 | TRBV6-5 | . | TGTGCCAGCAGTTACCCGCGGGGACAGGGGTCCTACGAGCAGTACTTC | CASSYPRGQGSYEQYF
. | TRBJ2-5 | TRBV5-6 | . | TGTGCCAGCAGCTTACAGCTTGGGGAGACCCAGTACTTC | CASSLQLGETQYF
TRBD1 | TRBJ2-2 | TRBV4-3 | . | TGCGCCAGCAGCCGTATGGACAGGGCGGACACCGGGGAGCTGTTTTTT | CASSRMDRADTGELFF
TRBD1 | TRBJ1-1 | TRBV5-4 | few | TGTGCCAGCAGCGACAGACAGGGGCTGAACACTGAAGCTTTCTTT | CASSDRQGLNTEAFF
. | TRBJ1-3 | TRBV15 | . | TGTGCCACCAGCAGAGATGAACAGGGTGGAAACACCATATATTTT | CATSRDEQGGNTIYF
TRBD1 | TRBJ1-1 | TRBV18 | . | TGTGCCAGCTCACGGGGACAGGGGTCTCCTGAAGCTTTCTTT | CASSRGQGSPEAFF
. | TRBJ1-1 | TRBV4-2 | . | TGTGCCAGCAGCCAAGAAACAGTGGTGACTGAAGCTTTCTTT | CASSQETVVTEAFF
TRBD1 | TRBJ1-2 | TRBV2 | . | TGTGCCAGCAGTCAAGCAGGGGGCAGCGGCTACACCTTC | CASSQAGGSGYTF
. | TRBJ1-3 | TRBV6-1 | . | TGTGCCAGCAGTGAATTGGGGGGGCTGCTCGGAAACACCATATATTTT | CASSELGGLLGNTIYF
. | TRBJ1-6 | TRBV5-4 | few | TGTGCCAGCAGCGTACAGGGTAATTCACCCCTCCACTTT | CASSVQGNSPLHF
TRBD1 | TRBJ2-4 | TRBV14 | . | TGTGCCAGCAGCCAAGGAGGTGTCAGGGGGCTTCCCAAAAACATTCAGTACTTC | CASSQGGVRGLPKNIQYF
TRBD1 | TRBJ1-4 | TRBV18 | . | TGTGCCAGCTCACCGGGTGTTCAGGGACAGGGAGCAAAACTGTTTTTT | CASSPGVQGQGAKLFF
TRBD1 | TRBJ1-2 | TRBV6-1 | . | TGTGCCAGCAGAAATCCGGGACAGGGAGGCTACACCTTC | CASRNPGQGGYTF